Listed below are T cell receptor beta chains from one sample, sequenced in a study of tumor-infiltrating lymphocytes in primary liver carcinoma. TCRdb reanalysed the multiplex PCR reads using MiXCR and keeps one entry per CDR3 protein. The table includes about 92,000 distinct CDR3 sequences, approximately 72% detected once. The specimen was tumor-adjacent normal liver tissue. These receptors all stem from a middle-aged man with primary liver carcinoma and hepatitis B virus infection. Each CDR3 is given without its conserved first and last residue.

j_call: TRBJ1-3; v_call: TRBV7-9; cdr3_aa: ASSLAGGYGNTIY
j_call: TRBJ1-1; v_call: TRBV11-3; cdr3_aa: ASSLAEGSEAF
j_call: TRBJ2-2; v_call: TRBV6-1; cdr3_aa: ASSETGEIGELF
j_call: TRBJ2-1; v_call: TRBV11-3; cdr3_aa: ASSSRDSTNEQF
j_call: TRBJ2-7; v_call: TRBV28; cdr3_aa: ASSYRGPYEQY
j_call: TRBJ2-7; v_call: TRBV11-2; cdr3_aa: ASSWQGGLGYGQY
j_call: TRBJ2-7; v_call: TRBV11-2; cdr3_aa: ASSSGQCGREQY
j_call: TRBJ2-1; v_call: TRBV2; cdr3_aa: VSKGLAGPNYNEQF
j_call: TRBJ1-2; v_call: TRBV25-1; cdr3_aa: ASSEQSGSHYGYT
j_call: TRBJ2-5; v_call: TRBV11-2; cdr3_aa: ACVGGDQETHY
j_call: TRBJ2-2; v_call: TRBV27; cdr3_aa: ASSLNTGELF
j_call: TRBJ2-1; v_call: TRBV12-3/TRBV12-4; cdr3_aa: ATLAGLSYNEQF
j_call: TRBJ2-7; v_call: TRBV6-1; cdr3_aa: VSTFTLLEEQY
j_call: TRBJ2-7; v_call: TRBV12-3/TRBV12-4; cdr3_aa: ASSPRIGAGEQY
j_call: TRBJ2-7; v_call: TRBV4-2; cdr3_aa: ASGQGQGMTYEQY
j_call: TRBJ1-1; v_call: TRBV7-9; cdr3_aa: ASSLQGLGGRNAEAF
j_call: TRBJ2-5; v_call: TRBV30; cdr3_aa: AWSPLSQETQY
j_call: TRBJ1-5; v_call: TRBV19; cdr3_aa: ASSIGIDWGNQPQH
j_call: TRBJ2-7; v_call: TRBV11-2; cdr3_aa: ACSLGGTLSYAQY
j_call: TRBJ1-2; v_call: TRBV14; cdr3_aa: ASSQVGREYGYT
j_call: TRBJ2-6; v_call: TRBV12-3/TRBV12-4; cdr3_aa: ANSRAGANVLT
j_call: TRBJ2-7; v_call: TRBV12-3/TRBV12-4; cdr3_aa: ASSTGQGTHEQY
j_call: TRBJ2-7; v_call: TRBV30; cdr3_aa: AWSVLEGNEQY
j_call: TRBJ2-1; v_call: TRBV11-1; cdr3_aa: ASSDTASKDEQF
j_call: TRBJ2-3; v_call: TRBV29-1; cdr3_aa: SVAEGGDTDTQY
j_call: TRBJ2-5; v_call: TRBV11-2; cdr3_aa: ASSPSIGAGETHY
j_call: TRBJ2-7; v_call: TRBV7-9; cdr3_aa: ASSLGWYQCNEQY
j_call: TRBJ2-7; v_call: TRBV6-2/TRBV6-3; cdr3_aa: AISYDWGRSVEQY
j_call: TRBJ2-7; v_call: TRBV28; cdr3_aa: ASSLMFGEQC
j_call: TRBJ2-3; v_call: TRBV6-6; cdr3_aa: SISYANLRAGEETDTQY
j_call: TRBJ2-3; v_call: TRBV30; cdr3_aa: AWSRGLAGNTDTQY
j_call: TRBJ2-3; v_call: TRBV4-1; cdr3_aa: ASSQSTDTQY
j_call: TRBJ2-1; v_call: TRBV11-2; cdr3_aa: VSSPNYGDEQF
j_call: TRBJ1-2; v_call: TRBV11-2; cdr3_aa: DSSRTYSDGGLGYT
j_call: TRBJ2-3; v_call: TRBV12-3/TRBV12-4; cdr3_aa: VSRGATNTQY
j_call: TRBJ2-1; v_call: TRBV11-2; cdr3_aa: TNSSQAGGSYNEQF
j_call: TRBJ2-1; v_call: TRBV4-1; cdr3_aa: AGSQLRLDNEQF
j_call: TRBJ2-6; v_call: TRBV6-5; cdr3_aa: ASRRFGQGSSGADVLT
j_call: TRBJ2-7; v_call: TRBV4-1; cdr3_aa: AISQDPRPAYEQY
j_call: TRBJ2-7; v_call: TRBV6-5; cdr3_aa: ASSEGSPYEQY
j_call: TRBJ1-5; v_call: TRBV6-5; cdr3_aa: ASREGQGGVYQPQH
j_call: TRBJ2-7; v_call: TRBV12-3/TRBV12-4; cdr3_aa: ASLDLLRDRGTEQY
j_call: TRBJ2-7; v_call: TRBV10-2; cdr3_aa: SSSEDVDPYEQY
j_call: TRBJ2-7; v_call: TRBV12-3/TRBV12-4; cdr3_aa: ASSQFPGLAQGEEQY
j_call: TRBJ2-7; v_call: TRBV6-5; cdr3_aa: ASYPGQGHYEQY
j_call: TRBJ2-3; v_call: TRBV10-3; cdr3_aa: AISPGLAGIADTQY
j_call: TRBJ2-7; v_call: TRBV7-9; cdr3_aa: ASSSQGGPYGQY
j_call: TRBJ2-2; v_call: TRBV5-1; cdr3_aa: ASSLALMATNTGELF
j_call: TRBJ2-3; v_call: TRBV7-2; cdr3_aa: ASSRLAGGNTDTQY